The 6 T cell receptor beta chains below all came from one sample that was sequenced in a study of cytomegalovirus exposure and HLA in healthy donors. PCR primers comprised 60 Vbeta and 13 Jbeta primers. TCRdb's copy holds only in-frame clones and misses some; the assay was immunoSEQ multiplex PCR. The table records about 120,000 clones, roughly 83% of them present only once. Sequenced input: PBMCs. The receptors here all came from a man aged 25-45 years in good health and CMV-seropositive.

This clone showed up just once. The CDR3 protein is CATSRESSGLAYEQYF. The CDR3 nucleotides read TGTGCCACCAGCAGAGAATCTAGCGGGCTTGCCTACGAGCAGTACTTC. The V call is TRBV15, the J call TRBJ2-7; TRBD2 matches 8 bases. This CDR3 has 16 residues. Trimming removed 0 bases from V and 2 bases from J; junction bases left unmatched: 6. Germline loops: CDR1 LNHNV, CDR2 YYDKDF (reference sequence).

The chain links TRBV19 to TRBJ1-2; TRBD1 agrees at 11 bases. Germline V gives CDR1 LNHDA, CDR2 SQIVND (reference sequence). V lost 7 bases and J lost 7; bases outside the gene matches: 5. The CDR3 runs to 13 residues. The DNA for the CDR3 is TGTGCCAGTATGGACAGGGGGCGGCGTGGCTACACCTTC. Translating it yields CASMDRGRRGYTF.

This clone was detected only a few times. The chain couples TRBV4-1 to TRBJ2-3; TRBD2 agrees at 11 bases. The junction had 5 bases not matched to a gene; V was cut back by 3 bases and J by 3 bases. The CDR3 is made up of 16 amino acids. CDR1 is MGHRA and CDR2 is YSYEKL in the germline V gene. As DNA, the CDR3 is TGCGCCAGCAGCCATGCTAGCGGGAGGTCTACAGATACGCAGTATTTT. Its protein is CASSHASGRSTDTQYF.

On this clone itself: The junction differs from germline at one of its ends, possibly a read error. The chain uses TRBV7-9 and TRBJ1-5; 7 nucleotides line up with TRBD1. Germline values: CDR1 SEHNR, CDR2 FQNEAQ (reference sequence). This CDR3 is built from 18 residues. The CDR3: CSSSLGRGGSISNQPQHF. In DNA form, the CDR3 reads TGTTCCAGCAGCTTAGGACGAGGGGGCTCCATTAGCAATCAGCCCCAGCATTTT.

DNA of the CDR3: TGTGCCAGCAGAGGGACAGGACGCTATGGCTACACCTTC. Residues: CASRGTGRYGYTF. The chain couples TRBV2 to TRBJ1-2, with 8 bases that match TRBD1. J gave up 4 bases and V 6 bases, and 4 bases lay outside the gene matches. CDR3 length equals 13 residues. From germline, CDR1 is SNHLY and CDR2 FYNNEI.

This sequence joins TRBV10-3 and TRBJ2-4, with a possible D match to TRBD1 (6 bases). Germline V CDR1 and CDR2: ENHRY, SYGVKD. Trimming left V 4 bases short and J 0 bases short, with 16 bases between. The CDR3 sequence is 17 residues long. The CDR3 sequence: CAISVGETGLAKNIQYF. The DNA of the CDR3 is TGTGCCATCAGTGTAGGTGAGACAGGATTAGCCAAAAACATTCAGTACTTC.